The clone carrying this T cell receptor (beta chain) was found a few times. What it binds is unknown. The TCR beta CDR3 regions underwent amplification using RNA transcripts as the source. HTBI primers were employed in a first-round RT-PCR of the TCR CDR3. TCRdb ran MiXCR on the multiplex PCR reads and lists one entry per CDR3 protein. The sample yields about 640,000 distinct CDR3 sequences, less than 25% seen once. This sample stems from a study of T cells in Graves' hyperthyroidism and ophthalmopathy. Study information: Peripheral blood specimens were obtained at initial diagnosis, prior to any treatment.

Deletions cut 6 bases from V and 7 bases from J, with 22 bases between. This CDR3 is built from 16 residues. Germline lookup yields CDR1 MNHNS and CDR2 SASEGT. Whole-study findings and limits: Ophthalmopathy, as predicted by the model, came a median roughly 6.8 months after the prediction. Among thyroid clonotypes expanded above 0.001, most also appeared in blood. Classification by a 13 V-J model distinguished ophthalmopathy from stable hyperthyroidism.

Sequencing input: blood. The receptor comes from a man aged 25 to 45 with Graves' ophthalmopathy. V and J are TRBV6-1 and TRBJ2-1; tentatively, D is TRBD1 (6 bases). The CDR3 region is CASSPRTQGMSNEQFF. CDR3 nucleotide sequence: TGTGCCAGCAGCCCTAGAACCCAGGGGATGTCGAATGAGCAGTTCTTC.